This TCR beta chain was captured in a study of T cell responses to AZD1222 COVID-19 vaccine. Libraries were prepared by immunoSEQ multiplex PCR; TCRdb keeps only in-frame clonotypes and omits some of them. The sample includes 100,000 to 150,000 clones, approximately 92% of them seen just once. The CDR3 runs to 15 residues. CDR1 and CDR2 (germline): SGHNT, YYREEE (reference sequence). Between the trimmed V and J ends, which lost 4 bases and 1 base, there was a span of 11 bases. Study results and caveats: All repertoire sampling was performed exclusively after the peak T cell response. The study identified only six AZD1222 recipients as seropositive at baseline. Nearly half of spike-specific TCRs reportedly target variant regions that are unmutated in the B.1.351 and B.1.1.7 variants.

Turning to this clone: As yet, its antigen is unknown.

This clonotype originated in an adult in good health. Source: peripheral blood, taken on day 0 of AZD1222 vaccination. The gene calls are TRBV5-4 and TRBJ2-2; the D gene is possibly TRBD2 (5 bases). CDR3 loop: CASSPRSGNTGELFF. As DNA, the CDR3 is TGTGCCAGCAGCCCTAGGAGCGGGAACACCGGGGAGCTGTTTTTT.